This T cell receptor beta chain comes out of a study of shared clonotypes between healthy human individuals. CD45RO negativity and positive selection for CCR7 defined naive CD8 cells, a population that excluded terminally differentiated effector memory CD45RA+ cells. A word on this clone: The target antigen is unknown.

The CDR3 consists of 19 residues. CDR1 is SGDLS and CDR2 is YYNGEE in the germline V gene. The V and J ends lost 0 bases and 0 bases respectively, with 19 bases between them. This table comes from immunoSEQ multiplex PCR, and its TCRdb copy is limited to in-frame clones, with some not included. The sample has about 820,000 clones, 80% to 95% seen once. Study findings and constraints: A handful of donors shared approximately 5% of their naive CD4 clonotypes. Only blood underwent sampling, and tissue repertoires likely differ.

This chain uses TRBV9 with TRBJ1-3; the D is unclear. This TCR was recovered from a man aged 25 to 40 in good health. Sequences were obtained from naive CD8+ T cells sorted from blood. Here the CDR3 DNA reads TGTGCCAGCAGCGTAGCCTGGAAGTCGGACCTGGTCTCTGGAAACACCATATATTTT. Its protein product is CASSVAWKSDLVSGNTIYF.